The 18 T cell receptor beta chains given below trace back to one sample, sequenced in a study of T cells after yellow fever vaccination. TCRdb re-derived calls from the 5' RACE reads in MiXCR, one entry per CDR3 protein. The data show 280,000 or so distinct CDR3 sequences, 8.7% seen once. Sample: CD4+ T cells sorted from PBMCs, taken 5 days after the yellow fever booster vaccination. The source is a man between 18 and 35 years old who received the YFV17D yellow fever vaccine.

Remarks on this clonotype: A much larger clone lies a single base off, so this may be a read error. The chain carries TRBV6-2 or TRBV6-3 and TRBJ1-3; D gene ambiguous. Germline V gene data show CDR1 as MNHEY and CDR2 as SVGEGT. This CDR3 region has 15 residues. In DNA, the CDR3 is TGTGCCAGCACCCGTCCCCGCGGCTCTGGAAACAACATATATTTT. This encodes CASTRPRGSGNNIYF.

The J gene is TRBJ2-2, the V gene TRBV4-1, with 7 bases matching TRBD1. This CDR3 region has 23 residues. The ends lost 10 bases at V and 4 bases at J; junction bases unmatched: 36. CDR1 is MGHRA, CDR2 YSYEKL, per germline. The CDR3 coding sequence is TGCGCCACCGGATGGAGCCTAAAAGGGGGCAGCCCCGTTCCGGTCCCTTTCACCGGGGAGCTGTTTTTT. Translated: CATGWSLKGGSPVPVPFTGELFF.

V is TRBV2 and J is TRBJ2-3; 7 bases line up with TRBD2. Germline loops: CDR1 SNHLY, CDR2 FYNNEI. V was pared by 5 bases and J by 1 base, with 3 bases of the junction left unmatched. This CDR3 is built from 14 residues. In nucleotides, the CDR3 is TGTGCCAGCAGTTGGACTAGTCGCACAGATACGCAGTATTTT. Protein sequence: CASSWTSRTDTQYF.

This rearrangement joins TRBV5-1 to TRBJ2-3; D ambiguous. Germline V gene lookup returns CDR1 SGHRS and CDR2 YFSETQ. Trimming took off 1 base at V and 0 bases at J, with 12 bases between the two ends. This CDR3 spans 16 amino acids. This CDR3 reads CASSLLDPSSTDTQYF. Here the CDR3 DNA reads TGCGCCAGCAGCTTGTTGGACCCTTCTAGCACAGATACGCAGTATTTT.

The rearrangement uses TRBV7-3 and TRBJ2-6, with 7 bases lining up with TRBD1. Germline trimming cut 2 bases from V and 0 bases from J; bases unmatched to any gene: 13. There are 20 residues in the CDR3. Per germline, CDR1 SGHTA and CDR2 FQGTGA. The CDR3 protein is CASSLYPDRALNSGANVLTF. The CDR3 DNA reads TGTGCCAGCAGCTTATATCCCGACAGGGCGCTAAACTCTGGGGCCAACGTCCTGACTTTC.

V is TRBV5-1 and J is TRBJ2-1; 9 bases line up with TRBD1. The V and J ends lost 4 bases and 3 bases, in that order; junction bases with no gene match: 2. The CDR3 loop spans 14 amino acids. CDR1 and CDR2 (germline): SGHRS, YFSETQ. The CDR3 spells CASSEGQGYNEQFF. CDR3 in DNA: TGCGCCAGCAGCGAGGGACAGGGCTACAATGAGCAGTTCTTC.

The CDR3 here is CASSLADIPRTGELFF. CDR3 DNA sequence: TGCGCCAGCAGCTTGGCGGACATCCCGAGGACCGGGGAGCTGTTTTTT. The gene calls are TRBV5-1 and TRBJ2-2, with a tentative D call TRBD1 (5 bases). V lost 0 bases and J 5 bases, leaving 14 bases between the germline ends. Per the germline V gene, CDR1 is SGHRS and CDR2 is YFSETQ. The length of the CDR3 is 16 residues.

This sequence joins TRBV20-1 and TRBJ2-4; D may be TRBD1 or TRBD2 (5 bases each). The CDR3 totals 13 residues. CDR1 DFQATT and CDR2 SNEGSKA come from the germline V gene (reference sequence). CDR3 sequence (DNA): TGCAGACCCACTGGGGGAACTCCAAACATTCAGTACTTC. Its translation: CRPTGGTPNIQYF.

The sample holds a few counts of this clonotype. The rearrangement links TRBV5-1 to TRBJ1-1; D unclear. The CDR3 spans 14 residues. CDR1 SGHRS and CDR2 YFSETQ come from the germline V gene. Trimming shortened V by 7 bases and J by 0 bases, and 13 bases separated the two germline ends. CDR3: CASAGAPMNTEAFF. DNA of the CDR3: TGCGCCAGCGCGGGCGCCCCGATGAACACTGAAGCTTTCTTT.

The chain is built from TRBV7-2 and TRBJ2-5; TRBD2 is a possible D gene (6 bases). This CDR3 contains 15 residues. The V gene's germline CDR1 is SGHTA and CDR2 FQGNSA. Trimming left V 5 bases short and J 4 bases short, with 17 bases between. The CDR3, as DNA: TGTGCCAGCAGCAAAAAAGCGGGCCCCGGAGAGACCCAGTACTTC. Protein product: CASSKKAGPGETQYF.

CDR3 DNA: TGCGCCAGCGCCACAGGGGGCCTAGAGACCCAGTACTTC. Amino acid sequence: CASATGGLETQYF. The chain has TRBV5-1 and TRBJ2-5; 9 bases align to TRBD1. V shed 7 bases, J shed 4 bases, and the junction held 5 bases outside the gene matches. The CDR3 loop spans 13 amino acids. Looked up from germline, CDR1 is SGHRS and CDR2 is YFSETQ.

V is TRBV6-2 or TRBV6-3 and J is TRBJ2-1; maybe TRBD2 (7 bases). This CDR3 comprises 17 residues. The germline CDR1 and CDR2 sequences are MNHEY and SVGEGT. Trimming pared 6 bases from V and 5 bases from J, leaving 23 bases between. CDR3 region: CASSFAPHGGPDNEQFF. DNA of the CDR3: TGTGCCAGCAGCTTTGCGCCCCACGGGGGGCCGGACAATGAGCAGTTCTTC.

This chain joins TRBV10-3 and TRBJ1-5; D is possibly TRBD1 (5 bases). V lost 4 bases and J lost 3, with 10 bases in between. Germline loops: CDR1 ENHRY, CDR2 SYGVKD. The CDR3 loop spans 14 amino acids. For the CDR3, the DNA is TGTGCCATCAGTGCAGGGACCTACAATCAGCCCCAGCATTTT. It yields the protein CAISAGTYNQPQHF.

The chain links TRBV5-1 to TRBJ1-2; TRBD1 might be the D (5 bases). Germline CDR1 SGHRS, CDR2 YFSETQ. The CDR3 extends over 13 amino acids. Trimming took off 4 bases at V and 7 bases at J, with 14 bases between the two ends. CDR3 sequence: CASSPAGGTGYTF. For the CDR3, the DNA is TGCGCCAGCAGCCCCGCTGGGGGTACTGGCTACACCTTC.

V and J are TRBV11-2 and TRBJ2-3, with 8 bases matching TRBD2. The V segment lost 1 base and the J segment 2 bases; nucleotides outside the gene matches: 5. The CDR3 has 16 amino acids. The germline V gene has CDR1 SGHAT and CDR2 FQNNGV. This chain's CDR3 is CASSLGAGVITDTQYF. CDR3 bases: TGTGCCAGCAGCTTAGGAGCGGGGGTTATCACAGATACGCAGTATTTT.

This clonotype was recorded only once. The DNA for the CDR3 is TGTGCAACCTCACCAGCGAACAGGTTCCAGTTCTCTGAAGCTTTCTTT. Protein: CATSPANRFQFSEAFF. The V call is TRBV18, the J call TRBJ1-1; D may be TRBD1 (5 bases). The length of the CDR3 is 16 residues. Germline loops: CDR1 KGHSH, CDR2 LQKENI.

The chain uses TRBV18 and TRBJ1-6; no reliable D call. V lost 2 bases and J 7 bases, leaving 9 bases between the germline ends. Germline CDR1 is KGHSH and CDR2 is LQKENI. The CDR3 covers 14 residues. The CDR3 coding sequence is TGTGCCAGCTCACCATCGACGGGGAATTCACCCCTCCACTTT. Encoded protein: CASSPSTGNSPLHF.

The chain uses TRBV7-6 and TRBJ2-1; 7 bases align to TRBD2. Trimming took 3 bases from V and 2 from J; bases not matched to a gene: 4. Per germline, CDR1 SGHVS and CDR2 FNYEAQ. There are 15 residues in the CDR3. For the CDR3, the DNA is TGTGCCAGCAGCTTTAGCGGGTTACCCTACAATGAGCAGTTCTTC. It yields the protein CASSFSGLPYNEQFF.